Each of the 31 T cell receptor beta chains below was sequenced from the same sample in a study of blood T cells in healthy people across ages (dated by TCRdb to 2013 to 2016). Libraries came from 5' RACE. Instrument on record: Illumina HiSeq 2500. A second about 7 to 12 cycle PCR used a sample-barcoded 5' primer and a J-beta primer mix. In TCRdb, the public reads were trimmed at Q25 with fastp and aligned with MiXCR, with productive beta chains retained. Here each entry gathers all rows of one CDR3 protein and keeps the most common genes and DNA. Recorded for this sample are 650,000 to 800,000 distinct CDR3 sequences; about 42% of them occurred a single time. The ten top clones hold roughly a fifth of the sample. Sequencing was done on a sample of blood. All receptors derive from a man between 60 and 75 years old in good health.

This clonotype turned up a few times. The chain has TRBV20-1 and TRBJ2-1; TRBD1 aligns across 9 bases. V lost 6 bases and J lost 2; bases outside the gene matches: 5. The CDR3 spans 14 residues. CDR1 and CDR2 (germline): DFQATT, SNEGSKA (reference sequence). Here the CDR3 reads CSAYRTGAYNEQFF. The CDR3 bases are TGCAGTGCATACCGGACAGGGGCCTACAATGAGCAGTTCTTC.

The V gene is TRBV13, the J gene TRBJ2-1; TRBD2 matches 14 bases. Germline V gene data show CDR1 as PRHDT and CDR2 as FYEKMQ (reference sequence). This CDR3 spans 16 amino acids. Trimming cost V 3 bases and J 4 bases; bases outside gene matches: 2. CDR3 bases: TGTGCCAGCAGCTTGACTAGCGGGGGGGAGTACAATGAGCAGTTCTTC. It is translated as CASSLTSGGEYNEQFF.

This clonotype was seen only a few times. The rearrangement links TRBV6-2 or TRBV6-3 to TRBJ1-1, with D possibly being TRBD1 (5 bases). This CDR3 region has 18 residues. The germline V and J ends were trimmed by 7 bases and 0 bases, with 24 bases remaining between them. Germline assignment: CDR1 MNHEY and CDR2 SVGEGT. CDR3 DNA: TGTGCCAGCAAACACTCTTACACAAGGACACAACTGAACACTGAAGCTTTCTTT. The encoded protein is CASKHSYTRTQLNTEAFF.

This chain uses TRBV6-5 with TRBJ1-5, with 8 positions matching TRBD1. The CDR3 consists of 15 residues. With 3 bases clipped from V and 6 bases from J, the junction kept 7 bases outside the gene matches. The germline V gene has CDR1 MNHEY and CDR2 SVGAGI. The CDR3 DNA reads as TGTGCCAGCAGTTATGGCAGGGGGCAGGGTCAGCCCCAGCATTTT. This gives the protein CASSYGRGQGQPQHF.

V is TRBV27 and J is TRBJ1-1, with D maybe TRBD1 (5 bases). Germline V CDR1 and CDR2: MNHEY, SMNVEV (reference sequence). V lost 2 bases and J 0 bases, leaving 13 bases between the germline ends. CDR3 length: 16 amino acids. DNA for the CDR3: TGTGCCAGCAGTTTAGGGGCAAAGAGGATGAACACTGAAGCTTTCTTT. It specifies CASSLGAKRMNTEAFF.

This clonotype was seen once. The V and J genes are TRBV20-1 and TRBJ2-7, with 8 bases lining up with TRBD2. This CDR3 has 12 residues. The J segment lost 7 bases and the V segment lost 3 bases, leaving 5 bases of the junction unmatched. The V gene's germline CDR1 is DFQATT and CDR2 SNEGSKA (reference sequence). CDR3 sequence: CSASGGAQEQYF. In DNA form, the CDR3 reads TGCAGTGCTAGCGGGGGGGCGCAAGAGCAGTACTTC.

This chain links TRBV4-1 with TRBJ1-5; perhaps TRBD1 as D (5 bases). The CDR3 totals 16 residues. V shed 0 bases and J shed 4 bases, with 13 bases lying between them. Germline V CDR1 and CDR2: MGHRA, YSYEKL. The CDR3: CASSQDRSSGNQPQHF. The CDR3 DNA follows: TGCGCCAGCAGCCAAGATCGGTCTTCAGGGAATCAGCCCCAGCATTTT.

The V gene is TRBV13, the J gene TRBJ1-2; 12 bases fit TRBD1. This CDR3 region has 17 residues. Unmatched junction bases numbered 13, after V lost 5 bases and J lost 6 bases. Germline V gives CDR1 PRHDT, CDR2 FYEKMQ (reference sequence). CDR3: CASSEPGQGADRDGYTF. In DNA, the CDR3 is TGTGCCAGCAGCGAGCCGGGACAGGGGGCGGATAGGGATGGCTACACCTTC.

This clonotype came up a few times. The rearrangement uses TRBV5-1 and TRBJ2-5; perhaps TRBD2 as D (5 bases). The J call is uncertain, as TRBJ2-7 better fits the DNA end. The CDR3 is 13 amino acids. The germline CDR1 and CDR2 sequences are SGHRS and YFSETQ. CDR3 nucleotides: TGCGCCAGCAGCCCAACTAGAGTGGGCGAGCAGTACTTC. Residues: CASSPTRVGEQYF.

V gene TRBV15 combines with J gene TRBJ2-7; 9 nucleotides line up with TRBD1. Per the germline V gene, CDR1 is LNHNV and CDR2 is YYDKDF (reference sequence). This CDR3 is 14 amino acids long. Losses at the gene ends were 1 base for V and 10 bases for J; bases not matched to a gene: 8. The DNA of the CDR3 is TGTGCCACCAGCAGAGTGGGTTGGACAGGGGCACAGTACTTC. Translated, it gives CATSRVGWTGAQYF.

This clonotype has at least ten counts. The CDR3 nucleotides are TGCAGTGCCCCTGGACTAGGCACAGATACGCAGTATTTT. Translated, it gives CSAPGLGTDTQYF. The rearrangement joins TRBV20-1 to TRBJ2-3; 7 nucleotides align to TRBD2. Germline V gene sequence: CDR1 DFQATT, CDR2 SNEGSKA (reference sequence). The V and J ends lost 6 bases and 1 base, in that order; junction bases with no gene match: 4. CDR3 size: 13 residues.

This chain joins TRBV27 and TRBJ1-2, with a possible D match to TRBD1 (5 bases). V dropped 7 bases and J dropped 2 bases, with 14 bases sitting between them. Looked up from germline, CDR1 is MNHEY and CDR2 is SMNVEV (reference sequence). The CDR3 runs 14 residues. The CDR3 reads CASTPGGSNYGYTF. The CDR3 nucleotides read TGTGCCAGCACCCCCGGGGGTTCCAACTATGGCTACACCTTC.

The chain uses TRBV12-3 or TRBV12-4 and TRBJ2-7, with TRBD1 identical over 7 bases. V trimming: 6 bases; J trimming: 1 base; junction bases outside the gene matches: 9. CDR3 length equals 15 residues. The CDR3 spells CASSPVETGSYEQYF. For the CDR3, the DNA is TGTGCCAGCAGCCCGGTCGAGACAGGGTCCTACGAGCAGTACTTC.

CDR3 protein: CASSVAGRFNEQFF. CDR3 sequence (DNA): TGTGCCAGCAGCGTAGCGGGGAGGTTTAATGAGCAGTTCTTC. This rearrangement joins TRBV5-6 to TRBJ2-1; 8 positions agree with TRBD2. CDR3 length: 14 amino acids. Germline-derived CDR1 and CDR2 are SGHDT and YYEEEE. Trimming took 4 bases from V and 7 from J; bases not matched to a gene: 7.

A few counts support this clonotype. The chain links TRBV28 to TRBJ1-2, with unresolved D. Trimming removed 8 bases at V and 0 bases at J, with 10 bases between. This CDR3 has 13 residues. Germline V lookup: CDR1 MDHEN, CDR2 SYDVKM. The CDR3 is CASLASPNYGYTF. The CDR3, as DNA: TGTGCCAGCTTGGCCAGTCCTAACTATGGCTACACCTTC.

This clonotype occurred many times. J is TRBJ2-6 and V is TRBV10-2, with D unclear. CDR3 length: 12 amino acids. The ends were cut back, 7 bases at V and 14 bases at J, with 15 bases in the middle. Germline CDR1 reads WSHSY; CDR2 reads SAAADI. Written as DNA, the CDR3 is TGCGCCAGCAAAGGTGACGCACCCATCCTGACTTTC. It encodes CASKGDAPILTF.

V usage is TRBV5-6 and J usage is TRBJ2-6; D remains ambiguous. Trimming shortened V by 5 bases and J by 2 bases, and 11 bases separated the two germline ends. The CDR3 runs to 15 residues. CDR1 and CDR2 (germline): SGHDT, YYEEEE. The CDR3 DNA reads TGTGCCAGCAGTTTGTTGGGAACTGGGGCCAACGTCCTGACTTTC. This sequence encodes CASSLLGTGANVLTF.

CDR3 loop: CASSSGPGYSQPQHF. The CDR3 DNA reads as TGTGCCAGCAGTTCGGGACCCGGGTACAGTCAGCCCCAGCATTTT. This chain connects TRBV28 to TRBJ1-5, with D maybe TRBD1 (5 bases). The CDR3 has 15 amino acids. Trimming removed 4 bases at V and 6 bases at J, with 16 bases between. Germline V gene data show CDR1 as MDHEN and CDR2 as SYDVKM. The full variable domain, in which reference TRBV28 and TRBJ1-5 provide the parts outside the CDR3, is DVKVTQSSRYLVKRTGEKVFLECVQDMDHENMFWYRQDPGLGLRLIYFSYDVKMKEKGDIPEGYSVSREKKERFSLILESASTNQTSMYLCASSSGPGYSQPQHFGDGTRLSIL.

This chain joins TRBV7-6 and TRBJ2-5; 8 nucleotides agree with TRBD2. The germline gives CDR1 SGHVS, CDR2 FNYEAQ. The CDR3 is made up of 18 amino acids. V was clipped by 5 bases and J by 2 bases; unmatched bases: 16. The CDR3 DNA reads as TGTGCCAGCAGCGCCCTGAGACAGGTAGCGGGGATACAAGAGACCCAGTACTTC. Translating gives CASSALRQVAGIQETQYF.

This clonotype was seen only a few times. The gene calls are TRBV11-2 and TRBJ2-5; the match to TRBD1 covers 9 bases. The CDR3 length is 14 residues. Germline assignment: CDR1 SGHAT and CDR2 FQNNGV. The V and J ends lost 3 bases and 6 bases, in that order; junction bases with no gene match: 5. CDR3 in amino acids: CASSFPTGGQTQYF. For the CDR3, the DNA is TGTGCCAGCAGCTTTCCGACAGGGGGACAGACCCAGTACTTC. The variable domain in full, completed from reference TRBV11-2 and TRBJ2-5, reads EAGVAQSPRYKIIEKRQSVAFWCNPISGHATLYWYQQILGQGPKLLIQFQNNGVVDDSQLPKDRFSAERLKGVDSTLKIQPAKLEDSAVYLCASSFPTGGQTQYFGPGTRLLVL.

This clonotype is a singleton in its sample. The chain links TRBV6-6 to TRBJ2-2; D is unclear. The germline V gene has CDR1 MNHNY and CDR2 SVGAGI (reference sequence). The V gene lost 3 bases and the J gene lost 8 bases, with 7 bases spanning the gap. This CDR3 comprises 12 residues. The CDR3 sequence: CASSYLDGELFF. The CDR3 DNA follows: TGTGCCAGCAGTTATTTGGATGGGGAGCTGTTTTTT.

The V call is TRBV29-1, the J call TRBJ1-2, with TRBD1 matching over 7 bases. J was trimmed by 4 bases and V by 4 bases; bases with no gene match: 15. The CDR3 totals 16 residues. CDR1 is SQVTM, CDR2 ANQGSEA, per germline. The CDR3 loop is CSVVFGWTGDLYGYTF. DNA for the CDR3: TGCAGCGTTGTCTTTGGCTGGACAGGAGACCTCTATGGCTACACCTTC.

This clonotype was seen more than once but under ten times. DNA for the CDR3: TGCGCCAGCAGCTTGTTTGCCAATAAGGGCACAGATACGCAGTATTTT. It codes for CASSLFANKGTDTQYF. V is TRBV5-1 and J is TRBJ2-3; no reliable D call. The CDR3 is 16 residues long. The V gene lost 1 base and the J gene lost 1 base, with 13 bases spanning the gap. The germline V gene encodes CDR1 SGHRS and CDR2 YFSETQ.

This clonotype turned up a few times. The gene calls are TRBV12-3 or TRBV12-4 and TRBJ2-1; TRBD1 matches at 12 bases. V shed 2 bases and J 6 bases; nucleotides not matched to a gene: 17. CDR3 length: 20 residues. CDR3 nucleotides: TGTGCCAGCAGTTTATACTCGGGACAGGGGGCCTCTCCCCTTCTCAATGAGCAGTTCTTC. Translating gives CASSLYSGQGASPLLNEQFF.

The chain joins TRBV29-1 to TRBJ2-5; D perhaps matches TRBD2 (6 bases). Germline CDR1 reads SQVTM; CDR2 reads ANQGSEA. With 5 bases removed from V and 7 bases from J, the gap between germline ends came to 11 bases. This CDR3 contains 11 residues. CDR3 in DNA: TGCAGCGTTCGTCAGGGAGGGACCCAGTACTTC. Translating gives CSVRQGGTQYF.

Only a few counts were recorded for this clonotype. The chain combines TRBV10-3 with TRBJ2-3, with D possibly matching TRBD2 (6 bases). Deletions cut 0 bases from V and 4 bases from J, with 17 bases between. Per germline, CDR1 ENHRY and CDR2 SYGVKD. CDR3 length: 17 residues. The DNA for the CDR3 is TGTGCCATCAGTGAGTCGACGAGAGGGAGGTTCGCAGATACGCAGTATTTT. Translation gives CAISESTRGRFADTQYF.

This clonotype has more than one count but fewer than ten. The chain employs TRBV9 and TRBJ2-3, with a tentative D call TRBD2 (5 bases). Germline values: CDR1 SGDLS, CDR2 YYNGEE. Trimming cost V 2 bases and J 1 base, with 8 bases left between them. The CDR3 sequence is 14 residues long. DNA for the CDR3: TGTGCCAGCAGCGTCGAGGGAGGCACAGATACGCAGTATTTT. Translated: CASSVEGGTDTQYF.

Written as DNA, the CDR3 is TGTGCCAGCAGCGCAAACCGGGGGAACAATGAGCAGTTCTTC. It specifies CASSANRGNNEQFF. J is TRBJ2-1 and V is TRBV7-2; a weak D match, TRBD2 (6 bases). Germline assignment: CDR1 SGHTA and CDR2 FQGNSA. The germline V and J ends were trimmed by 5 bases and 5 bases, with 13 bases remaining between them. This CDR3 contains 14 residues.

This sequence joins TRBV6-5 and TRBJ2-1, with D tentatively TRBD1 (6 bases). The CDR3 loop spans 15 amino acids. Trimming pared 6 bases from V and 1 base from J, leaving 13 bases between. The germline CDR1 and CDR2 sequences are MNHEY and SVGAGI. The CDR3 DNA sequence: TGTGCCAGCAGACTACAGGGCCAATCCTACAATGAGCAGTTCTTC. Translated: CASRLQGQSYNEQFF.

The rearrangement uses TRBV6-2 or TRBV6-3 and TRBJ2-1; 9 bases line up with TRBD2. The germline CDR1 and CDR2 sequences are MNHEY and SVGEGT. This CDR3 region has 15 residues. V shed 3 bases and J 9 bases; nucleotides not matched to a gene: 9. The CDR3 nucleotides read TGTGCCAGCAGTTATTTTGGCGGGGGGGCCCGTGAGCAGTTCTTC. Its translation is CASSYFGGGAREQFF.

This clonotype appeared a few times. The gene calls are TRBV27 and TRBJ2-5; D is unclear. V lost 5 bases and J lost 2, with 12 bases in between. This CDR3 contains 14 residues. Germline V CDR1 and CDR2: MNHEY, SMNVEV (reference sequence). As DNA, the CDR3 is TGTGCCAGCAGTCCCCTTAGCCTGCAAGAGACCCAGTACTTC. Translating gives CASSPLSLQETQYF.